The 20 T cell receptor beta chains listed next were all sequenced from one sample in a study of CD8 T cells in ankylosing spondylitis. TCRdb called the 5' RACE reads again in MiXCR, with one record for every CDR3 protein. The sample has about 250,000 distinct CDR3 sequences, 30% to 40% seen once; the top ten hold about 4.2%. The sequenced sample was blood, either unsorted or a sorted T cell fraction (not recorded which). The source is a male donor with ankylosing spondylitis or in good health (not recorded which).

Here the CDR3 DNA reads TGTGCCAGCAGTATACAGGGGGCACTTAGCACAGATACGCAGTATTTT. Translated, it gives CASSIQGALSTDTQYF. This chain connects TRBV27 to TRBJ2-3, with TRBD1 matching 9 bases. The germline V gene encodes CDR1 MNHEY and CDR2 SMNVEV (reference sequence). This CDR3 has 16 amino acids. V shed 5 bases, J shed 0 bases, and the junction held 6 bases outside the gene matches.

The chain carries TRBV6-1 and TRBJ1-2; perhaps TRBD1 as D (5 bases). The V end lost 3 bases, the J end lost 8 bases, and 10 bases lay between the germline ends. The CDR3 spans 12 residues. Germline values: CDR1 MNHNS, CDR2 SASEGT. CDR3 in DNA: TGTGCCAGCAGTGACAGGGTTGGCGGCTACACCTTC. This translates into CASSDRVGGYTF.

In this sample, this clonotype turned up many times. The chain has TRBV20-1 and TRBJ1-2; no clear D. Germline-derived CDR1 and CDR2 are DFQATT and SNEGSKA (reference sequence). V lost 3 bases to trimming and J lost 6 bases, with 11 bases between them. The CDR3 contains 12 residues. CDR3 nucleotide sequence: TGCAGTGCTAGTCCCCCTGTGCATGGCTACACCTTC. It specifies CSASPPVHGYTF.

At least ten counts were recorded for this clonotype. This chain uses TRBV20-1 with TRBJ2-5; D possibly corresponds to TRBD1 (5 bases). Germline assignment: CDR1 DFQATT and CDR2 SNEGSKA (reference sequence). The CDR3 contains 15 residues. Trimming took 0 bases from V and 1 from J, leaving 12 bases between them. The DNA of the CDR3 is TGCAGTGCTAGAGATCCCACAGGCAGCCAAGAGACCCAGTACTTC. Translating it yields CSARDPTGSQETQYF.

The rearrangement links TRBV12-3 or TRBV12-4 to TRBJ2-3; D is unresolved. The CDR3 has 15 amino acids. The germline V and J ends were trimmed by 2 bases and 2 bases, with 11 bases remaining between them. In DNA, the CDR3 is TGTGCCAGCAGTTTATCCGGTGGTCTCACAGATACGCAGTATTTT. It yields the protein CASSLSGGLTDTQYF.

The chain joins TRBV7-6 to TRBJ2-3; 11 bases match TRBD2. This CDR3 contains 16 residues. Germline CDR1 and CDR2: SGHVS and FNYEAQ. J lost 4 bases, V lost 5 bases, and 8 bases had no gene match. The CDR3 DNA reads TGTGCCAGCAGCCCGATTCTAGCGGGGGGAGCAGATACGCAGTATTTT. The encoded protein is CASSPILAGGADTQYF.

This clonotype was recorded a few times. The rearrangement links TRBV29-1 to TRBJ2-1, with no clear D. This CDR3 has 9 residues. CDR1 SQVTM and CDR2 ANQGSEA come from the germline V gene. Trimming shortened V by 4 bases and J by 15 bases, and 10 bases separated the two germline ends. CDR3 coding DNA: TGCAGCGTTGGACCCCAGGTGTTCTTC. Protein sequence: CSVGPQVFF.

As for this clonotype: At one end the junction does not follow the germline gene, possibly because of a read error. The chain carries TRBV5-6 and TRBJ2-6, with 10 bases that match TRBD1. Per the germline V gene, CDR1 is SGHDT and CDR2 is YYEEEE. This CDR3 is built from 21 residues. CDR3 region: CASSLFHGRGQGLYGANGLTF. The CDR3 region has the DNA TGTGCCAGCAGCTTGTTTCATGGTCGGGGACAGGGGCTTTATGGGGCCAACGGCCTGACTTTC.

V and J are TRBV20-1 and TRBJ2-7; the D gene is possibly TRBD1 (6 bases). The CDR3 runs 11 residues. V gave up 6 bases and J gave up 9 bases, with 15 bases separating them. Germline V gene sequence: CDR1 DFQATT, CDR2 SNEGSKA (reference sequence). For the CDR3, the DNA is TGCAGTGCCACATTGGACAGTGGGCAGTACTTC. It is translated as CSATLDSGQYF.

The chain is built from TRBV20-1 and TRBJ2-5; D possibly uses TRBD1 or TRBD2 (6 bases each). Germline V gene data show CDR1 as DFQATT and CDR2 as SNEGSKA (reference sequence). CDR3 length: 12 residues. CDR3 DNA sequence: TGCAGCGCCGACAGGACCGGGGGGACCCAGTACTTC. Protein sequence: CSADRTGGTQYF.

Here the CDR3 reads CASSQGRDPGRYTF. Written as DNA, the CDR3 is TGTGCCAGCAGCCAAGGCCGGGACCCCGGGAGGTACACCTTC. The chain has TRBV3-1 and TRBJ1-2; possible D gene TRBD1, 5 bases. Germline CDR1 LGHDT, CDR2 YNNKEL (reference sequence). Trimming removed 1 base at V and 11 bases at J, with 17 bases between. The CDR3 has 14 residues.

In this sample, this clonotype turned up a few times. This chain uses TRBV27 with TRBJ2-1, with 8 bases that match TRBD2. Looked up from germline, CDR1 is MNHEY and CDR2 is SMNVEV (reference sequence). Losses at the gene ends were 6 bases for V and 0 bases for J; bases not matched to a gene: 10. This CDR3 comprises 17 residues. This CDR3 is CASRHGTREHSYNEQFF. The DNA for the CDR3 is TGTGCCAGCAGACACGGGACTAGAGAACACTCCTACAATGAGCAGTTCTTC.

This clonotype was seen more than once but under ten times. V is TRBV15 and J is TRBJ2-3; tentatively, D is TRBD2 (6 bases). This CDR3 is 16 amino acids long. From germline, CDR1 is LNHNV and CDR2 YYDKDF (reference sequence). The germline V and J ends were trimmed by 5 bases and 4 bases, with 19 bases remaining between them. The CDR3 bases are TGTGCCACCAGCGTCTTAAAGAGCGGGTTTCCAGATACGCAGTATTTT. Translated, it gives CATSVLKSGFPDTQYF. The full variable domain, completed using reference TRBV15 and TRBJ2-3, is DAMVIQNPRYQVTQFGKPVTLSCSQTLNHNVMYWYQQKSSQAPKLLFHYYDKDFNNEADTPDNFQSRRPNTSFCFLDIRSPGLGDTAMYLCATSVLKSGFPDTQYFGPGTRLTVL.

This clonotype was detected only a few times. The rearrangement joins TRBV7-2 to TRBJ2-1, with D possibly being TRBD2 (5 bases). Trimming stripped 5 bases from V and 0 bases from J, with 11 bases between. The CDR3 is 15 amino acids. Germline V gene sequence: CDR1 SGHTA, CDR2 FQGNSA. The CDR3 is CASSPQRSSYNEQFF. The CDR3 nucleotides read TGTGCCAGCAGCCCCCAGCGGAGCTCCTACAATGAGCAGTTCTTC.

This clonotype was counted a few times. The V call is TRBV20-1, the J call TRBJ2-1; weak D call: TRBD2 (7 bases). The CDR3 runs 15 residues. The V gene's germline CDR1 is DFQATT and CDR2 SNEGSKA (reference sequence). V shed 0 bases and J shed 4 bases, with 13 bases lying between them. CDR3 coding DNA: TGCAGTGCTAGAGAGGCGGGGGCGGCTTACAATGAGCAGTTCTTC. Its protein product is CSAREAGAAYNEQFF.

The chain joins TRBV29-1 to TRBJ2-7, with TRBD1 matching over 10 bases. V lost 4 bases and J lost 6; bases outside the gene matches: 12. Germline V gives CDR1 SQVTM, CDR2 ANQGSEA. The CDR3 runs to 15 residues. CDR3 sequence reads: CSVAESGTGVREQYF. The CDR3 DNA sequence: TGCAGCGTTGCGGAGAGTGGGACAGGGGTGCGCGAGCAGTACTTC.

The V call is TRBV7-9, the J call TRBJ2-7; 11 nucleotides line up with TRBD1. The CDR3 has 17 residues. Germline V gene lookup returns CDR1 SEHNR and CDR2 FQNEAQ (reference sequence). V lost 1 base to trimming and J lost 3 bases; unmatched junction nucleotides: 8. CDR3 DNA: TGTGCCAGCAGCTTAGTGGGTGCCGGGACAGGGGGCTACGAGCAGTACTTC. Translation gives CASSLVGAGTGGYEQYF. Full variable domain (outside the CDR3, taken from reference TRBV7-9 and TRBJ2-7): DTGVSQNPRHKITKRGQNVTFRCDPISEHNRLYWYRQTLGQGPEFLTYFQNEAQLEKSRLLSDRFSAERPKGSFSTLEIQRTEQGDSAMYLCASSLVGAGTGGYEQYFGPGTRLTVT.

This clonotype was found once. The chain couples TRBV27 to TRBJ2-7, with D unresolved. Germline V CDR1 and CDR2: MNHEY, SMNVEV (reference sequence). V dropped 7 bases and J dropped 5 bases, with 9 bases sitting between them. The CDR3 totals 11 residues. CDR3 sequence (DNA): TGTGCCAGCATTCGTGGGGACGAGCAGTACTTC. Translating gives CASIRGDEQYF.

This clonotype appeared a single time. This chain connects TRBV28 to TRBJ2-7; the D gene is possibly TRBD1 (6 bases). Germline CDR1 MDHEN, CDR2 SYDVKM. V was trimmed by 2 bases and J by 5 bases, leaving 13 bases between them. The CDR3 covers 14 residues. CDR3 nucleotide sequence: TGTGCCAGCAGTTTAAGGGGACAAGCCCACGAGCAGTACTTC. Translated, it gives CASSLRGQAHEQYF.

V gene TRBV29-1 combines with J gene TRBJ2-2; TRBD1 aligns across 8 bases. The CDR3 is made up of 14 amino acids. The germline gives CDR1 SQVTM, CDR2 ANQGSEA. V lost 4 bases and J lost 4; bases outside the gene matches: 5. The CDR3 protein is CSVATGGSTGELFF. The DNA for the CDR3 is TGCAGCGTTGCTACAGGGGGAAGCACCGGGGAGCTGTTTTTT.